Sequencing of this T cell receptor beta chain was carried out in a study of control samples from healthy donors and cancer patients (dated by TCRdb to about 2020). On this clone itself: This receptor's antigen is unknown. No quality values exist for individual bases; no much larger clone is one base distant.

Library prep was done by the immunoSEQ multiplex PCR assay. This is the immuneACCESS table as TCRdb keeps it, with only in-frame sequences that have V and J called. A part of the clones is gone; compared with another copy, unresolved V genes explain less than half, and the rest is unexplained. The sample includes some 76,000 clones, with roughly nine tenths observed a single time. The ten largest make up under 20% of the sample. The CDR3, cysteine through phenylalanine, is 16 amino acids long. Only CDR3 DNA remains: 48 bases, in frame from the first base. The germline V gene (reference sequence) supplies CDR1 MNHEY and CDR2 SMNVEV. The junction carries 15 bases between V and J, which are trimmed by 5 bases and 0 bases respectively.

The TCR was taken from a man in his 60s with lung cancer. Material for sequencing was PBMCs. Rearrangement joined TRBV27 to TRBJ2-3, and perhaps TRBD1 as D gene, on 6 matching bases. DNA sequence: TGTGCCAGCAGTACTTTACAGGGACCGAGCACAGATACGCAGTATTTT. Translated, this is CASSTLQGPSTDTQYF.